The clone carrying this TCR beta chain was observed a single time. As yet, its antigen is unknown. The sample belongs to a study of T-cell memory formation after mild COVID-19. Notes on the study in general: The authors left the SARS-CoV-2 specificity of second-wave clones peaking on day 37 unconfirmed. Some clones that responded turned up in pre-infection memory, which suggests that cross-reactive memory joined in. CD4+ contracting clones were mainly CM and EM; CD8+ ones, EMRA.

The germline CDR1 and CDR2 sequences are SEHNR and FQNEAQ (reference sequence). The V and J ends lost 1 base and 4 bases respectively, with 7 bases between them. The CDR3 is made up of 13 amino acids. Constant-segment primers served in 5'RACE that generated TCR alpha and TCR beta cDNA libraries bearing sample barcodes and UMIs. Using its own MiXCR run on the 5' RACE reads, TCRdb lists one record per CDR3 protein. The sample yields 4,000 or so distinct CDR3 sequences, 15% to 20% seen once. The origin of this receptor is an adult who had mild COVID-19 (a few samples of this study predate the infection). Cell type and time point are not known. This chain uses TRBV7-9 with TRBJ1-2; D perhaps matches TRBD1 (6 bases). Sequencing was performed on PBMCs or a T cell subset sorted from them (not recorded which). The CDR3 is CASSLGQVYGYTF. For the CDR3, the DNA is TGTGCCAGCAGCTTAGGACAGGTCTATGGCTACACCTTC.